The 4 T cell receptor beta chains listed next were all sequenced from one sample in a study of T cell changes during pregnancy in multiple sclerosis (dated by TCRdb to 2018 to 2020). Libraries were constructed by the immunoSEQ multiplex PCR assay. This is the immuneACCESS table as TCRdb keeps it, with only in-frame sequences that have V and J called. A part of the clones is gone; compared with another copy, unresolved V genes explain less than half, and the rest is unexplained. Present in this sample are around 53,000 clones, over 80% of which were seen just once. The ten most abundant clones make up around 0.66% of the sample. Sequences were derived from CD4+ T cells from peripheral blood mononuclear cells, sampled after pregnancy. Receptor source: a female donor with multiple sclerosis, enrolled in a pregnancy study.

The chain recombines TRBV6-5 with TRBJ1-2; 7 nucleotides match TRBD1. V lost 2 bases to trimming and J lost 8 bases; unmatched junction nucleotides: 5. Germline V lookup: CDR1 MNHEY, CDR2 SVGAGI. The CDR3 runs to 13 residues. The CDR3 DNA reads as TGTGCCAGCAGTTACGACAGGGCGCACGGCTACACCTTC. It codes for CASSYDRAHGYTF.

The rearrangement uses TRBV7-8 and TRBJ1-5; possible D gene TRBD1, 6 bases. With 5 bases removed from V and 1 base from J, the gap between germline ends came to 12 bases. The CDR3 covers 15 residues. Germline CDR1 SGHVS, CDR2 FQNEAQ. For the CDR3, the DNA is TGTGCCAGCAGCGCGTACAGGGAAAGCAATCAGCCCCAGCATTTT. Protein product: CASSAYRESNQPQHF.

The genes are TRBV2 and TRBJ1-5, with TRBD1 as a possible D gene (6 bases). Germline CDR1 and CDR2: SNHLY and FYNNEI. This CDR3 is 13 amino acids long. Trimming took 1 base from V and 7 from J, leaving 8 bases between them. CDR3 nucleotides: TGTGCCAGCAGTGAAGAGAGGGGGCAGCCCCAGCATTTT. Translation gives CASSEERGQPQHF. The full variable domain, completed using reference TRBV2 and TRBJ1-5, is EPEVTQTPSHQVTQMGQEVILRCVPISNHLYFYWYRQILGQKVEFLVSFYNNEISEKSEIFDDQFSVERPDGSNFTLKIRSTKLEDSAMYFCASSEERGQPQHFGDGTRLSIL.

This clone occurred once. The chain combines TRBV7-3 with TRBJ2-2, with 8 bases lining up with TRBD1. The CDR3 is 18 residues long. Germline-derived CDR1 and CDR2 are SGHTA and FQGTGA. Germline trimming cut 5 bases from V and 4 bases from J; bases unmatched to any gene: 15. The CDR3 here is CASSPGGGRGRSTGELFF. The CDR3 nucleotides are TGTGCCAGCAGCCCAGGGGGCGGCAGGGGGCGCAGCACCGGGGAGCTGTTTTTT.